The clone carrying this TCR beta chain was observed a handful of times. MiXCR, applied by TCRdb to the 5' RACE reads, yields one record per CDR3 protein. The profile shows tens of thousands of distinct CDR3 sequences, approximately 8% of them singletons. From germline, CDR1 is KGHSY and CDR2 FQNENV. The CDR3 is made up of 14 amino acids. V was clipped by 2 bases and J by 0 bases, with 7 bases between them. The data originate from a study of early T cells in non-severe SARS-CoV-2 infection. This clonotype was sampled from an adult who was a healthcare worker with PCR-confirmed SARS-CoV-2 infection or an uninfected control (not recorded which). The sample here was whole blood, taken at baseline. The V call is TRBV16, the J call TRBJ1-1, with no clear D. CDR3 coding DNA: TGTGCCAGCAGCCAAGCCCGCATGAACACTGAAGCTTTCTTT. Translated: CASSQARMNTEAFF.